Listed here is a single T cell receptor beta chain. The source of the sample is a study of cytotoxic CD8 clonotypes in ibrutinib-treated CLL. Libraries were prepared by immunoSEQ multiplex PCR; TCRdb keeps only in-frame clonotypes and omits some of them. The repertoire holds about 180,000 clones, around 80% seen once, with about 5% in the top ten. This TCR was recovered from a human donor with chronic lymphocytic leukemia. The sample was PBMCs, taken after 24 months of ibrutinib treatment.

CDR3 nucleotides: TGTGCCTGGTCCGGAGGGGGACGTTTCGCGCAGTACTTC. It encodes CAWSGGGRFAQYF. The J gene is TRBJ2-7, the V gene TRBV30; either TRBD1 or TRBD2 may supply D (6 bases each). This CDR3 has 13 residues. The ends were cut back, 5 bases at V and 9 bases at J, with 20 bases in the middle. The germline V gene has CDR1 GTSNPN and CDR2 SVGIG (reference sequence).